Each of the 23 T cell receptor beta chains below was sequenced from the same sample in a study of T cells in Graves' hyperthyroidism and ophthalmopathy. Researchers amplified the TCR beta CDR3 regions from RNA transcripts. HTBI primers were the set used in a first-round RT-PCR of the TCR CDR3. Via MiXCR, TCRdb re-called the multiplex PCR reads, giving one row per CDR3 protein. The data contain about 350,000 distinct CDR3 sequences, around 18% of them singletons. The sample comprised blood. These TCRs come from a woman aged 40 to 50 with Graves' ophthalmopathy.

This clonotype was seen repeatedly, ten times or more. The chain joins TRBV12-3 or TRBV12-4 to TRBJ1-1, with D unresolved. The V gene lost 3 bases and the J gene lost 1 base, with 9 bases spanning the gap. The CDR3 length is 14 residues. The CDR3 nucleotides read TGTGCCAGCAGTTTGCGGGTGCGGAACACTGAAGCTTTCTTT. Protein: CASSLRVRNTEAFF.

In its sample, this clonotype was seen many times. The rearrangement joins TRBV29-1 to TRBJ2-7, with TRBD1 matching 9 bases. The junction had 7 bases not matched to a gene; V was cut back by 6 bases and J by 7 bases. The CDR3 covers 12 residues. Germline CDR1 SQVTM, CDR2 ANQGSEA. The CDR3 spells CSVPGQGWEQYF. CDR3 nucleotide sequence: TGCAGCGTCCCGGGACAGGGTTGGGAGCAGTACTTC.

This clonotype occurred many times. CDR3 protein: CASSRDPEFDQYF. The CDR3 DNA sequence: TGTGCCAGCAGTCGGGACCCCGAGTTCGACCAGTACTTC. The chain uses TRBV6-1 and TRBJ2-5; D tentatively fits TRBD1 or TRBD2 (5 bases each). Looked up from germline, CDR1 is MNHNS and CDR2 is SASEGT. The V gene lost 5 bases and the J gene lost 10 bases, with 17 bases spanning the gap. This CDR3 contains 13 residues.

This clonotype was seen at least ten times. The rearrangement uses TRBV7-9 and TRBJ1-1; 8 bases are a match to TRBD1. The germline V gene encodes CDR1 SEHNR and CDR2 FQNEAQ (reference sequence). The CDR3 is 15 amino acids. The V gene end was trimmed by 5 bases and the J gene end by 5 bases; junction bases not matched to a gene: 10. The CDR3 protein is CASSTAQGGWTEAFF. The DNA for the CDR3 is TGTGCCAGCAGCACAGCACAGGGGGGGTGGACTGAAGCTTTCTTT.

This clonotype has ten or more counts. The chain is built from TRBV28 and TRBJ2-5; 10 nucleotides line up with TRBD1. Germline lookup yields CDR1 MDHEN and CDR2 SYDVKM. Unmatched junction bases numbered 5, after V lost 7 bases and J lost 3 bases. This CDR3 has 14 amino acids. CDR3: CASTPDRGKETQYF. CDR3 nucleotides: TGTGCCAGCACCCCGGACAGGGGGAAAGAGACCCAGTACTTC.

This clonotype occurred many times. V and J are TRBV28 and TRBJ1-2; TRBD1 might be the D (5 bases). The length of the CDR3 is 13 residues. Germline CDR1 MDHEN, CDR2 SYDVKM. V was trimmed by 6 bases and J by 8 bases, leaving 16 bases between them. In DNA, the CDR3 is TGTGCCAGCAGCCTGGGACCGGCGTCGGGCTACACCTTC. Translating gives CASSLGPASGYTF.

In this sample, this clonotype turned up many times. The chain has TRBV19 and TRBJ1-1; the D is unclear. V gave up 2 bases and J gave up 0 bases, with 10 bases separating them. This CDR3 spans 15 amino acids. Germline CDR1 and CDR2: LNHDA and SQIVND (reference sequence). CDR3 loop: CASSIFGRLNTEAFF. CDR3 in DNA: TGTGCCAGTAGTATATTCGGCCGGTTGAACACTGAAGCTTTCTTT.

V is TRBV28 and J is TRBJ1-1; maybe TRBD1 (6 bases). Trimming removed 7 bases from V and 3 bases from J, with 18 bases in between. There are 15 residues in the CDR3. The V gene's germline CDR1 is MDHEN and CDR2 SYDVKM. CDR3 loop: CASIASGVGYTEAFF. The CDR3 DNA reads TGTGCCAGCATAGCTTCAGGGGTCGGGTACACTGAAGCTTTCTTT.

This clonotype was detected many times. Here the CDR3 DNA reads TGTGCCAGTAGTCTCGACGGACAGGGCCTTAAGCCCCAGCATTTT. Protein product: CASSLDGQGLKPQHF. This chain uses TRBV19 with TRBJ1-5, with 8 bases fitting TRBD1. With V trimmed by 5 bases and J by 8 bases, 11 bases remained unmatched. The CDR3 has 15 amino acids. Germline CDR1 is LNHDA and CDR2 is SQIVND (reference sequence).

This clonotype was counted many times. This chain connects TRBV7-2 to TRBJ2-7, with D unresolved. Trimming cost V 2 bases and J 3 bases, with 8 bases left between them. There are 13 residues in the CDR3. Per germline, CDR1 SGHTA and CDR2 FQGNSA. The DNA of the CDR3 is TGTGCCAGCAGCTTACCTAAGGTCTACGAGCAGTACTTC. This sequence encodes CASSLPKVYEQYF.

This clonotype was seen repeatedly, ten times or more. The rearrangement uses TRBV30 and TRBJ1-1; no firm D call. Germline V gene sequence: CDR1 GTSNPN, CDR2 SVGIG (reference sequence). The CDR3 covers 16 residues. V dropped 2 bases and J dropped 8 bases, with 24 bases sitting between them. The CDR3 nucleotides read TGTGCCTGGAGTTTCCTCCTCCAGAGGGCCAAACCGGAAGCTTTCTTT. Translation gives CAWSFLLQRAKPEAFF. Full variable domain (remainder filled in from reference TRBV30 and TRBJ1-1): SQTIHQWPATLVQPVGSPLSLECTVEGTSNPNLYWYRQAAGRGLQLLFYSVGIGQISSEVPQNLSASRPQDRQFILSSKKLLLSDSGFYLCAWSFLLQRAKPEAFFGQGTRLTVV.

This clonotype was recorded at least ten times. The chain has TRBV19 and TRBJ1-5, with D unresolved. Trimming stripped 3 bases from V and 5 bases from J, with 8 bases between. The CDR3 consists of 13 residues. Germline V gives CDR1 LNHDA, CDR2 SQIVND (reference sequence). The CDR3 nucleotides read TGTGCCAGTAGTATTCGATTGGATCAGCCCCAGCATTTT. Its protein is CASSIRLDQPQHF.

This clonotype was detected ten times or more. The chain carries TRBV7-9 and TRBJ1-2; weak D call: TRBD1 (5 bases). Germline assignment: CDR1 SEHNR and CDR2 FQNEAQ (reference sequence). Trimming pared 5 bases from V and 8 bases from J, leaving 15 bases between. This CDR3 has 13 residues. CDR3 region: CASSHDSTYGYTF. The CDR3 DNA reads as TGTGCCAGCAGCCACGACAGTACTTACGGCTACACCTTC.

This clonotype was picked up a small number of times. The chain carries TRBV4-2 and TRBJ2-7, with 7 bases matching TRBD2. The CDR3 extends over 17 amino acids. In germline, CDR1 is LGHNA, CDR2 YNFKEQ. The J segment lost 9 bases and the V segment lost 0 bases, leaving 17 bases of the junction unmatched. CDR3 sequence (DNA): TGTGCCAGCAGCCAAGAGAGATGGCGGGGGAAGTTCACAGCGCAGTACTTC. Translating it yields CASSQERWRGKFTAQYF.

This clonotype has at least ten counts. The chain is built from TRBV30 and TRBJ1-5; TRBD1 might be the D (5 bases). Deletions cut 0 bases from V and 5 bases from J, with 20 bases between. Germline CDR1 is GTSNPN and CDR2 is SVGIG (reference sequence). The CDR3 extends over 17 amino acids. CDR3 sequence: CAWSVNQGGLVDQPQHF. Here the CDR3 DNA reads TGTGCCTGGAGTGTAAACCAGGGTGGTCTGGTTGATCAGCCCCAGCATTTT.

Notes on this clonotype: At one boundary the junction diverges from the germline segment, which might be a read error. This rearrangement joins TRBV6-2 or TRBV6-3 to TRBJ1-2; no firm D call. The CDR3 runs 16 residues. CDR1 and CDR2 from the germline V gene are MNHEY and SVGEGT. This chain's CDR3 is CASSYSPVRRLNGYIF. CDR3 DNA: TGTGCCAGCAGTTACTCGCCAGTACGGAGACTCAATGGCTACATCTTC.

The rearrangement links TRBV5-1 to TRBJ1-1; the D gene is possibly TRBD1 (6 bases). Germline CDR1 is SGHRS and CDR2 is YFSETQ. The CDR3 extends over 12 amino acids. Trimming removed 4 bases from V and 7 bases from J, with 11 bases in between. The CDR3 protein is CASSPRGFEAFF. The CDR3 bases are TGCGCCAGCAGCCCCAGGGGTTTTGAAGCTTTCTTT. Using reference TRBV5-1 and TRBJ1-1 for the parts outside the CDR3, the full variable domain is KAGVTQTPRYLIKTRGQQVTLSCSPISGHRSVSWYQQTPGQGLQFLFEYFSETQRNKGNFPGRFSGRQFSNSRSEMNVSTLELGDSALYLCASSPRGFEAFFGQGTRLTVV.

The chain has TRBV28 and TRBJ1-2, with D unclear. Germline V gene data show CDR1 as MDHEN and CDR2 as SYDVKM. V lost 11 bases and J 4 bases, leaving 17 bases between the germline ends. The CDR3 totals 13 residues. CDR3 in amino acids: CAGGAGGTYGYTF. The CDR3 nucleotides are TGTGCCGGCGGTGCCGGAGGAACCTATGGCTACACCTTC.

This clonotype was seen at least ten times. The chain combines TRBV6-5 with TRBJ2-6; D assignment may be TRBD1 or TRBD2 (5 bases each). Deletions cut 0 bases from V and 2 bases from J, with 5 bases between. The V gene's germline CDR1 is MNHEY and CDR2 SVGAGI. The CDR3 contains 15 residues. The CDR3 DNA follows: TGTGCCAGCAGTTACTCGGGGGCTGGGGCCAACGTCCTGACTTTC. Protein: CASSYSGAGANVLTF.

V gene TRBV28 combines with J gene TRBJ2-7, with a weak D call TRBD2 (7 bases). The end of the DNA is better explained by TRBJ2-1, so the J call may be wrong. The germline CDR1 and CDR2 sequences are MDHEN and SYDVKM. The CDR3 consists of 16 residues. In nucleotides, the CDR3 is TGTGCCAGCAGTGACCTAAGGATAGGGAGGGGGTACGAGCAGTTCTTC. Translation: CASSDLRIGRGYEQFF.

This clonotype was seen ten or more times. The chain is built from TRBV25-1 and TRBJ1-1; D possibly corresponds to TRBD1 (6 bases). Trimming left V 8 bases short and J 4 bases short, with 14 bases between. CDR3 length: 13 amino acids. Germline lookup yields CDR1 MGHDK and CDR2 SYGVNS. The CDR3: CASGFEGGTEAFF. In DNA form, the CDR3 reads TGTGCCAGCGGCTTTGAAGGGGGCACTGAAGCTTTCTTT.

The chain employs TRBV5-1 and TRBJ2-5; 11 bases are a match to TRBD2. CDR3 size: 17 residues. V was pared by 3 bases and J by 1 base, with 8 bases of the junction left unmatched. CDR1 is SGHRS, CDR2 YFSETQ, per germline. CDR3 amino acids: CASSSESSGRLQETQYF. The CDR3 region has the DNA TGCGCCAGCAGCTCGGAGTCTAGCGGGAGGCTCCAAGAGACCCAGTACTTC.

Ten or more counts support this clonotype. The gene calls are TRBV28 and TRBJ1-5; 10 nucleotides match TRBD1. The CDR3 length is 14 residues. CDR1 and CDR2 from the germline V gene are MDHEN and SYDVKM. V shed 5 bases, J shed 6 bases, and the junction held 4 bases outside the gene matches. The CDR3 region has the DNA TGTGCCAGCAGTGGACAGGGGGGCCCTCAGCCCCAGCATTTT. Its protein product is CASSGQGGPQPQHF.